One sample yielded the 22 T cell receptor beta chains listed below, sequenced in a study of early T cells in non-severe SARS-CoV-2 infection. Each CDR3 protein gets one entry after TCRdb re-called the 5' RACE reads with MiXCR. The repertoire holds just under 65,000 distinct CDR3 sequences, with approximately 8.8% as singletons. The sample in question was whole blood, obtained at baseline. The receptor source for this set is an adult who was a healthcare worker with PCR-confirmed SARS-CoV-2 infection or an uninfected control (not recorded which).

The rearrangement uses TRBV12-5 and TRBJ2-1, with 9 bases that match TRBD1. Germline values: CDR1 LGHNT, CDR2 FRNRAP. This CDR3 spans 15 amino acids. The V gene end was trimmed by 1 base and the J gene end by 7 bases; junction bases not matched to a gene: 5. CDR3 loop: CASGLARTGVNEQFF. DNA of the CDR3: TGTGCTAGTGGTTTGGCCAGGACAGGGGTTAATGAGCAGTTCTTC. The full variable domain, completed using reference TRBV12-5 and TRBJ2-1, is DARVTQTPRHKVTEMGQEVTMRCQPILGHNTVFWYRQTMMQGLELLAYFRNRAPLDDSGMPKDRFSAEMPDATLATLKIQPSEPRDSAVYFCASGLARTGVNEQFFGPGTRLTVL.

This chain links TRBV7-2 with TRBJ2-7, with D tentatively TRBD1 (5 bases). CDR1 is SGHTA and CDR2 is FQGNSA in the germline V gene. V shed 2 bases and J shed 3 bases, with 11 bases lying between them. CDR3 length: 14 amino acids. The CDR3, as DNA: TGTGCCAGCAGCTTATCAGGGCTGAGCTACGAGCAGTACTTC. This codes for CASSLSGLSYEQYF.

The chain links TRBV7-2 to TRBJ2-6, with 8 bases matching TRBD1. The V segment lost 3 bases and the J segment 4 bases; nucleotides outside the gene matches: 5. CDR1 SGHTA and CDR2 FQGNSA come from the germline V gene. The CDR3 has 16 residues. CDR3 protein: CASSLRRGQGANVLTF. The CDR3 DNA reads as TGTGCCAGCAGCTTGCGCAGGGGGCAAGGGGCCAACGTCCTGACTTTC.

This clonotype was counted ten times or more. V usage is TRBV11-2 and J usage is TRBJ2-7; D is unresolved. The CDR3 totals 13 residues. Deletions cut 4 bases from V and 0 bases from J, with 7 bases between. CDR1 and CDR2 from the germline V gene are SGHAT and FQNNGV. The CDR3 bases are TGTGCCAGCAGCTACTCCCTCTCCTACGAGCAGTACTTC. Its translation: CASSYSLSYEQYF.

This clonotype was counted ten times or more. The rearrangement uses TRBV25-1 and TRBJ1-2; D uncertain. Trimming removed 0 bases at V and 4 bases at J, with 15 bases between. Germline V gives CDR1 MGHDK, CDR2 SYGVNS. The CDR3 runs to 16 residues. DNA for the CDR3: TGTGCCAGCAGTGAATACACAGTATCCCCGACCTATGGCTACACCTTC. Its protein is CASSEYTVSPTYGYTF.

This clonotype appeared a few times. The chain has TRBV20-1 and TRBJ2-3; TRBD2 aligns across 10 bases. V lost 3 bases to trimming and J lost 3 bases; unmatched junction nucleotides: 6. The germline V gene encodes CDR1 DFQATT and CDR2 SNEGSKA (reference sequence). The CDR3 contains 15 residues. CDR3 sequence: CSARGSGRITDTQYF. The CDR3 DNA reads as TGCAGTGCTAGGGGTAGCGGGAGGATTACAGATACGCAGTATTTT.

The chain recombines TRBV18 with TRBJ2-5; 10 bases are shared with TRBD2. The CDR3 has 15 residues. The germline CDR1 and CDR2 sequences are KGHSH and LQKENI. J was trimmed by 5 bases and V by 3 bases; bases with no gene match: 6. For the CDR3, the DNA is TGTGCCAGCTCACCGGACCTAGCGGGGGCGGAGACCCAGTACTTC. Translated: CASSPDLAGAETQYF. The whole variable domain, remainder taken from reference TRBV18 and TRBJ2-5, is NAGVMQNPRHLVRRRGQEARLRCSPMKGHSHVYWYRQLPEEGLKFMVYLQKENIIDESGMPKERFSAEFPKEGPSILRIQQVVRGDSAAYFCASSPDLAGAETQYFGPGTRLLVL.

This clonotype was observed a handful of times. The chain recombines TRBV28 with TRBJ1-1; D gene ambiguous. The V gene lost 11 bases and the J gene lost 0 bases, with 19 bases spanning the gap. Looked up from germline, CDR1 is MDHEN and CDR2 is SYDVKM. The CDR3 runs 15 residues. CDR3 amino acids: CAAKSLGWMNTEAFF. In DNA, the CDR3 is TGTGCCGCCAAATCCTTGGGGTGGATGAACACTGAAGCTTTCTTT.

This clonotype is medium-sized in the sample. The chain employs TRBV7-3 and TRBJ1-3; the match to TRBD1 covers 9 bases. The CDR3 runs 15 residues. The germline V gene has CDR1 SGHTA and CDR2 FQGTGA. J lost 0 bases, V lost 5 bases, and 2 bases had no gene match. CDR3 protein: CASSQGQGSGNTIYF. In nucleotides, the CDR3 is TGTGCCAGCAGCCAGGGACAGGGCTCTGGAAACACCATATATTTT. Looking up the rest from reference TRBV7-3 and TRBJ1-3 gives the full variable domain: GAGVSQTPSNKVTEKGKYVELRCDPISGHTALYWYRQSLGQGPEFLIYFQGTGAADDSGLPNDRFFAVRPEGSVSTLKIQRTERGDSAVYLCASSQGQGSGNTIYFGEGSWLTVV.

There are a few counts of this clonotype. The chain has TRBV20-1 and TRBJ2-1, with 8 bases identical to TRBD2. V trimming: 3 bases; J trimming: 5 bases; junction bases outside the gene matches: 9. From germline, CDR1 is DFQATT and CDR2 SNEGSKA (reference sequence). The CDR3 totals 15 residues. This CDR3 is CSARPWTSPDNEQFF. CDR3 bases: TGCAGTGCTAGGCCCTGGACTAGCCCCGACAATGAGCAGTTCTTC.

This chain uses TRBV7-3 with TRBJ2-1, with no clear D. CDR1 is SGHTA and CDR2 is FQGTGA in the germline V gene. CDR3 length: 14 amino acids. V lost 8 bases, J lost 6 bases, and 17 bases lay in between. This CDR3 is CASSQVKEFNEQFF. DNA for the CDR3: TGTGCCAGCTCCCAAGTCAAGGAATTCAATGAGCAGTTCTTC.

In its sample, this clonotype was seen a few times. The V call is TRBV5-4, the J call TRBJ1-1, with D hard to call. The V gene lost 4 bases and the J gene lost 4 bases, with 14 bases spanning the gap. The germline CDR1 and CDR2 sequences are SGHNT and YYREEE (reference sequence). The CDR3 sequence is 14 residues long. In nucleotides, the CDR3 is TGTGCCAGCAGCCCAGGTGGGCCGGGCACTGAAGCTTTCTTT. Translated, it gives CASSPGGPGTEAFF. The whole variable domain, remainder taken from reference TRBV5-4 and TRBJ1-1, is ETGVTQSPTHLIKTRGQQVTLRCSSQSGHNTVSWYQQALGQGPQFIFQYYREEENGRGNFPPRFSGLQFPNYSSELNVNALELDDSALYLCASSPGGPGTEAFFGQGTRLTVV.

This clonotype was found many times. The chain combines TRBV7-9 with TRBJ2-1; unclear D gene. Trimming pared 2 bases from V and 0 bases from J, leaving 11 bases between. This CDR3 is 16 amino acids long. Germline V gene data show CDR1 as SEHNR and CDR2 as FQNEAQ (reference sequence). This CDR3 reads CASSLISSSSYNEQFF. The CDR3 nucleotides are TGTGCCAGCAGCTTAATCTCTTCCAGCTCCTACAATGAGCAGTTCTTC.

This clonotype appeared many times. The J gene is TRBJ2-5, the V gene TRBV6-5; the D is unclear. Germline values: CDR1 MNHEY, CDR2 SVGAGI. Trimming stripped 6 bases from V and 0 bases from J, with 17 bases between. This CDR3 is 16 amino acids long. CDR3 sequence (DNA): TGTGCCAGCAGCCCCACGTGGGCGAGAGACCAAGAGACCCAGTACTTC. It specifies CASSPTWARDQETQYF.

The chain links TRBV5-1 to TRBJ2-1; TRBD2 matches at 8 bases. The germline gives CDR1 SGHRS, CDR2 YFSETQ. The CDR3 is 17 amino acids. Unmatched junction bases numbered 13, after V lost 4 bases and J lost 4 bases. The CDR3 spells CASSPPTLAAPYNEQFF. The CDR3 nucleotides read TGCGCCAGCAGCCCGCCGACACTAGCGGCCCCATACAATGAGCAGTTCTTC. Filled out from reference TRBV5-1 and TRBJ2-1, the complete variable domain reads KAGVTQTPRYLIKTRGQQVTLSCSPISGHRSVSWYQQTPGQGLQFLFEYFSETQRNKGNFPGRFSGRQFSNSRSEMNVSTLELGDSALYLCASSPPTLAAPYNEQFFGPGTRLTVL.

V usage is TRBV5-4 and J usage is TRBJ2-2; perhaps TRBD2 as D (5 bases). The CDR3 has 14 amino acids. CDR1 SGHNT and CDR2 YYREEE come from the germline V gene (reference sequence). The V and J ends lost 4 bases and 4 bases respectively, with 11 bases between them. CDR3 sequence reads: CASSLDGITGELFF. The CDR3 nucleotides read TGTGCCAGCAGCCTGGACGGGATCACCGGGGAGCTGTTTTTT.

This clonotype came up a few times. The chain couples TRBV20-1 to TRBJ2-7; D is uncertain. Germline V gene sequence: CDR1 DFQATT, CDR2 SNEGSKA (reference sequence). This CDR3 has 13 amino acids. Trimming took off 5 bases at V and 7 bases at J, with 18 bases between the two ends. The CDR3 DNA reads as TGCAGTGCTCCGATCAGCCGGCCTTCAGAGCAGTACTTC. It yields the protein CSAPISRPSEQYF.

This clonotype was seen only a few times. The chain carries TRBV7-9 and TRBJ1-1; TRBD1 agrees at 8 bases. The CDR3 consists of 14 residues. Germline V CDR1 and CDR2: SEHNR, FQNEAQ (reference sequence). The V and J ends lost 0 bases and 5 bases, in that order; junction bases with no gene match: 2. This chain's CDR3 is CASSLATGATEAFF. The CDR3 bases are TGTGCCAGCAGCTTAGCGACAGGGGCGACTGAAGCTTTCTTT.

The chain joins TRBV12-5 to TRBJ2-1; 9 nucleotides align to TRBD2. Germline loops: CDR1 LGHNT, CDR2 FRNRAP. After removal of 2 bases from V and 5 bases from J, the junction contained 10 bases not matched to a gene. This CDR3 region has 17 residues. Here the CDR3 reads CASGLRLAGQSNNEQFF. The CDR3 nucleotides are TGTGCTAGTGGTTTGCGGCTAGCGGGACAGTCTAACAATGAGCAGTTCTTC.

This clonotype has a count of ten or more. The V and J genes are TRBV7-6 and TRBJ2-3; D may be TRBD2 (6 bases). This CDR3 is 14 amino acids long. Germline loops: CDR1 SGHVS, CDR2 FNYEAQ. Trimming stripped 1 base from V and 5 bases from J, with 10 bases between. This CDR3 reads CASSLGGGKDTQYF. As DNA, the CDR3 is TGTGCCAGCAGCTTAGGTGGAGGGAAAGATACGCAGTATTTT.

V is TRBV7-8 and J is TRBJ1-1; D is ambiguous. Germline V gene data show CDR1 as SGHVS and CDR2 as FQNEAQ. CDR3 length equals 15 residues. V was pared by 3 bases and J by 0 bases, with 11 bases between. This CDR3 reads CASSLDFIMNTEAFF. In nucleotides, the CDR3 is TGTGCCAGCAGCTTGGATTTTATCATGAACACTGAAGCTTTCTTT.

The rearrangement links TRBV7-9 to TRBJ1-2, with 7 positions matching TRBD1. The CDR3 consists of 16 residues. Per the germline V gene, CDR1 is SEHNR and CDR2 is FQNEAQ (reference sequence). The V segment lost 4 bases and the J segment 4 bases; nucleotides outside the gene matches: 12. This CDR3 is CASSSGRDSPIYGYTF. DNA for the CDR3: TGTGCCAGCAGCTCCGGCCGGGACAGCCCTATCTATGGCTACACCTTC.